This T cell receptor beta chain appears in the sequencing data of a study of T cell responses to AZD1222 COVID-19 vaccine (dated by TCRdb to the early 2020s). With regard to the full study: TCR sequencing was performed for approximately 240 trial participants, of whom around 210 were given two doses of AZD1222 and 26 were given two doses of MenACWY control vaccine. Trial participants were enrolled by age into 18-55, 56-69 and 70-plus year subgroups, with around 150, 28 and 57 TCR-sequenced participants respectively. The full study reports these points: The whole spike protein was spanned by vaccine-associated CD4 TCRs, and dominant responses were seen in regions 160-218 and 743-854. The 56-69-year group was small, and its depth increase did not reach significance, likely because of low power. Conclusions about previously exposed vaccinees are limited because only five to seven AZD1222 recipients were SARS-CoV-2 seropositive at baseline. Reportedly, almost half of the unique spike-specific TCRs recognized epitopes lying outside the regions that are mutated in the B.1.351 and B.1.1.7 variants. Because no day 14 peak-response samples were available, repertoires were characterized only after the peak T cell response. After two AZD1222 doses, both the breadth and the depth of spike-specific TCRs were significantly higher than at day 0 and than in MenACWY recipients. Participants were mostly white British, with more females than males. The authors suggested clonal diversity may have been underestimated.

The CDR3 regions of human TCRbeta chains were analyzed by immunosequencing. The authors' pipeline ran thus. TCRs in the repertoires were compared against a reference library of SARS-CoV-2-specific TCRs that had been generated with the MIRA antigen-specificity platform. Breadth was defined as the fraction of unique TCRs that were SARS-CoV-2-associated. Depth was defined as the fraction of total T cells that were SARS-CoV-2-associated. Using the MIRA data, each spike-specific TCR was assigned both to the spike region to which the TCR was reactive and to a CD4 or CD8 class. Log10-transformed breadth and depth values were compared by one-way ANOVA with Sidak's multiple comparisons tests. Drawn from immuneACCESS, this table holds only the in-frame rearrangements with V and J called that TCRdb kept. Clones are partly lost; checked studies trace under half to an unresolved V gene and leave the rest unexplained. Clone size and V and J calls were adopted from that table, with D and trimming inferred from the DNA. A total of more than 75,000 clones appear in this sample, 85% to 95% of them only once. Approximately 8% of the sample rests with the top ten.

The CDR3 runs 15 residues from the cysteine to the phenylalanine. Solely the CDR3 DNA is kept, with 45 bases framed from the first base. Cut back by 5 bases and 1 base, the V and J ends lie 15 bases apart. CDR1 and CDR2 are drawn from the germline V gene (reference sequence): SEHNR, FQNEAQ. This clone was observed once. Its antigen is still unknown. Base qualities are not at hand, and no much larger clone is one base apart. What this sample's time point label stands for: about 28 days (+/-7) after the second vaccine dose. AZD1222 recipients given second doses at about 4 weeks or at about 12 weeks were pooled, since spike-specific TCR depth and breadth were not found to differ between the two schedules. Vaccinee samples came from UK trials COV001 and COV002, including a single-blind randomized controlled phase 2/3 trial of AZD1222 (ChAdOx1 nCoV-19) in healthy adults. Trial participant PBMC samples were collected at day 0 and day 28 after the second dose for TCRbeta chain sequencing.

This TCR was sampled from an adult who received the AZD1222 COVID-19 vaccine. The chain is made from TRBV7-9 and TRBJ2-7; 6 matching bases give a weak D call of TRBD2. Sequencing was performed on peripheral blood, taken 28 days after the second AZD1222 dose. The DNA sequence follows: TGTGCCAGCAGCCGTAGCGGAGTGGGGTCCTACGAGCAGTACTTC. The translation is CASSRSGVGSYEQYF.